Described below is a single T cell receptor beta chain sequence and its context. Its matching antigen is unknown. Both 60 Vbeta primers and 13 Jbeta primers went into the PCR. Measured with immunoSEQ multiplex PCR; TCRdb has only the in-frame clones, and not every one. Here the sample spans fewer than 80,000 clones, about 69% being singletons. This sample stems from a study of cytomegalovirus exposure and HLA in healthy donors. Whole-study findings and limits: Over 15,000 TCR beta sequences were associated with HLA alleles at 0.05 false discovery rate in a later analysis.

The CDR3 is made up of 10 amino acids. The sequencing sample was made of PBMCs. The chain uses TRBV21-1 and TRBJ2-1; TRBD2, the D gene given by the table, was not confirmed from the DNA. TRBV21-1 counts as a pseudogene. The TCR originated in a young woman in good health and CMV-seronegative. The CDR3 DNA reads TGTGCCAGCAGGGGGGGGGCGCAGTTCTTC. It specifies CASRGGAQFF.